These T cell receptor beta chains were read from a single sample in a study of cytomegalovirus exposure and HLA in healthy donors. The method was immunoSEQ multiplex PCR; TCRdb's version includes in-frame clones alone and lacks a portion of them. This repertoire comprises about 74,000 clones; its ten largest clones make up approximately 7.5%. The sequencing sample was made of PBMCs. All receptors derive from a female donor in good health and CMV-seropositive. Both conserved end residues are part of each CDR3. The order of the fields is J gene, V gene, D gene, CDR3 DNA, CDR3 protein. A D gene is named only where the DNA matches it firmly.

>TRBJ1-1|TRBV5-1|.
TGCGCCAGCAGCTTGGCAGGGGCCACTGAAGCTTTCTTT
CASSLAGATEAFF
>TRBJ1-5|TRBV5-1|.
TGCGCCAGCAGCTTGGCCGGGGGAATGGAGCAGCCCCAGCATTTT
CASSLAGGMEQPQHF
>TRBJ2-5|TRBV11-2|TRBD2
TGTGCCAGCAGCCGAGGACTAGCGGGAGAGTCAGAGACCCAGTACTTC
CASSRGLAGESETQYF
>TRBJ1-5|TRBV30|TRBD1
TGTGCCGGGCCCCCGGACAGGGAGGGGAACAATCAGCCCCAGCATTTT
CAGPPDREGNNQPQHF
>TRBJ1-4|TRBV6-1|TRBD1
TGTGCCAGCTCTGGGACAGGGAATGAAAAACTGTTTTTT
CASSGTGNEKLFF
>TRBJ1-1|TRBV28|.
TGTGCCAGCAGTTTCATCGGGGACACTGAAGCTTTCTTT
CASSFIGDTEAFF
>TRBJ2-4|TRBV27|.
TGTGCCAGCAGCCTGGGGGGAGTGAAAAACATTCAGTACTTC
CASSLGGVKNIQYF
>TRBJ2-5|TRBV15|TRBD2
TGTGCCACCAGCAGTGATGAGCGGGGGGTAGGGGAGACCCAGTACTTC
CATSSDERGVGETQYF
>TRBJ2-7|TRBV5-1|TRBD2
TGCGCCAGCAGCTTTCAAAGCGGGAACTCCTACGAGCAGTACTTC
CASSFQSGNSYEQYF
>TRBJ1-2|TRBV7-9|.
TGTGCCAGCAGCTGGGTACGACAGGATGGCTACACCTTC
CASSWVRQDGYTF
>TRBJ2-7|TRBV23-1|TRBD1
TGCGCCAGCAGTCAACACAGGGGCCTCAACGAGCAGTACTTC
CASSQHRGLNEQYF
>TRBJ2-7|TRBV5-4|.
TGTGCCAGCAGCACACCGGACTACTACGAGCAGTACTTC
CASSTPDYYEQYF
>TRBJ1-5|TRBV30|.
TGTGCCTGGACACCCACAGGGCTCAATCAGCCCCAGCATTTT
CAWTPTGLNQPQHF
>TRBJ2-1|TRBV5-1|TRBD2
TGCGCCAGCAGCCGAGAGGGGACTAGCGGTTTTAAGGAGCAGTTCTTC
CASSREGTSGFKEQFF
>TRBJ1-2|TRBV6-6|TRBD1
TGTGCCAGCAGCTCGCCGACAGGGTTCTATGGCTACACCTTC
CASSSPTGFYGYTF
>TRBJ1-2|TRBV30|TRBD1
TGTGCCTGGAGTGTAGAGAGACAGGGGCACTATGGCTACACCTTC
CAWSVERQGHYGYTF
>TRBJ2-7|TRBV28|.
TGTGCCAGCAGCCCAGTCAATCGGGCCTACGAGCAGTACTTC
CASSPVNRAYEQYF
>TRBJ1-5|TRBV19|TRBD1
TGTGCCAGTAGTACTCGGACAGGGACCCTCATCAATCAGCCCCAGCATTTT
CASSTRTGTLINQPQHF
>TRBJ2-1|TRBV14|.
TGTGCCAGCAGCAGATTCGGAGGCTATGAGCAGTTCTTC
CASSRFGGYEQFF
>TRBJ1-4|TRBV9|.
TGTGCCAGCAGCGTAGACGGAACTACGAAACTGTTTTTT
CASSVDGTTKLFF
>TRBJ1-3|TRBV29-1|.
TGCAGCGTCGGAGGGGCAGGACTTGGAAACACCATATATTTT
CSVGGAGLGNTIYF
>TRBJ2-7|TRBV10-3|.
TGTGCCATCAGCTTAGGGGGGGAGGCCTACGAGCAGTACTTC
CAISLGGEAYEQYF
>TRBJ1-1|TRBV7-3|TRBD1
TGTGCCAGCAGCCAAAGGGACAGGGGGACGAACACTGAAGCTTTCTTT
CASSQRDRGTNTEAFF
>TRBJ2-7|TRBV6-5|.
TGTGCCAGCAGCCCTATCAGGGGCTACGAGCAGTACTTC
CASSPIRGYEQYF
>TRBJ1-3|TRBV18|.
TGTGCCGGCTCACCACCGGTAGCCTCTGGAAACACCATATATTTT
CAGSPPVASGNTIYF
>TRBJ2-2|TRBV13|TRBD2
TGTGCCAGCAGCTCGTTAGCGGGAGGGACCGGGGAGCTGTTTTTT
CASSSLAGGTGELFF
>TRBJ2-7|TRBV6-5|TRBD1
TGTGCCAGCAGTCCCGGGACAGGGGGGTTCGAGCAGTACTTC
CASSPGTGGFEQYF
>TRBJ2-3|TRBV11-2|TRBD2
TGTGCCAGCAGCTTAGCGGGGGGGGTAGATACGCAGTATTTT
CASSLAGGVDTQYF
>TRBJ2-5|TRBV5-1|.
TGCGCCAGCAGCTCCTCACCTACGGGGGGCCTCAGGCAAGAGACCCAGTACTTC
CASSSSPTGGLRQETQYF
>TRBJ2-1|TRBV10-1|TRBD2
TGCGCCAGCCGGGAGGGGACTAGCGGGGGTGATGAGCAGTTCTTC
CASREGTSGGDEQFF
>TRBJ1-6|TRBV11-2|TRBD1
TGTGCCAGCAGCCCAGTGACAGGGGCGTCCTATAATTCACCCCTCCACTTT
CASSPVTGASYNSPLHF
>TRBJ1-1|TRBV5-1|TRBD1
TGCGCCAGCAGCTGGACAGGGGAGGGATATCAGGAAGCTTTCTTT
CASSWTGEGYQEAFF
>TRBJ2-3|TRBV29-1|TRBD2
TGCAGCGTCCGAACCCGAAGCGGGGCGAGCAACACAGATACGCAGTATTTT
CSVRTRSGASNTDTQYF
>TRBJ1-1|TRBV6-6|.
TGTGCCAGCAGTTACCAGGCTGAAGCTTTCTTT
CASSYQAEAFF
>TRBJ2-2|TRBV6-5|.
TGTGCCAGCAGTTTGACCGGGACAACTAACACCGGGGAGCTGTTTTTT
CASSLTGTTNTGELFF
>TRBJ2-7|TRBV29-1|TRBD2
TGCAGCGTACTAGCGGGAACGCGTGAGCAGTACTTC
CSVLAGTREQYF
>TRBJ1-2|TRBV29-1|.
TGCAGCGTTGAAAACGCAGTGAATGGCTACACCTTC
CSVENAVNGYTF
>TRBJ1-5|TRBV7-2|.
TGTGCCAGCAGCTTGGCGGGAAGAGGTCAGCCCCAGCATTTT
CASSLAGRGQPQHF
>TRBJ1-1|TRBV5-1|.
TGCGCCAGCAGCTTTACAGGTTTCGACACTGAAGCTTTCTTT
CASSFTGFDTEAFF
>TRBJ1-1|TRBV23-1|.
TGCGCCAGCCACGGGGTAGGAGCTTTCTTT
CASHGVGAFF
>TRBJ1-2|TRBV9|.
TGTGCCAGCAGCGTAAGTGATAGCTATGGCTACACCTTC
CASSVSDSYGYTF
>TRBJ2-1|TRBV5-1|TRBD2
TGCGCCAGCAGCGTTCCTAGCGGTAGCGCCAATGAGCAGTTCTTC
CASSVPSGSANEQFF
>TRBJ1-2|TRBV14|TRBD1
TGTGCCAGCAGCCACCCGGGACAGCGTCGTTATGGCTACACCTTC
CASSHPGQRRYGYTF
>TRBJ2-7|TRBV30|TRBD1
TGTGCCTGGAGTGTGGGACAGAGAGGGACCGAGCAGTACTTC
CAWSVGQRGTEQYF
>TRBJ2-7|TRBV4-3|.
TGCGCCAGCAGCCAAGTACTAAGCTACGAGCAGTACTTC
CASSQVLSYEQYF
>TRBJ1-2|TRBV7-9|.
TGTGCCAGCAGCTTAGGAACACAGGTGGGAGGCTACACCTTC
CASSLGTQVGGYTF
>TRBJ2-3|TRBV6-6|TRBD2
TGTGCCAGCAGTTCAGCGGGACTTAGCACAGATACGCAGTATTTT
CASSSAGLSTDTQYF